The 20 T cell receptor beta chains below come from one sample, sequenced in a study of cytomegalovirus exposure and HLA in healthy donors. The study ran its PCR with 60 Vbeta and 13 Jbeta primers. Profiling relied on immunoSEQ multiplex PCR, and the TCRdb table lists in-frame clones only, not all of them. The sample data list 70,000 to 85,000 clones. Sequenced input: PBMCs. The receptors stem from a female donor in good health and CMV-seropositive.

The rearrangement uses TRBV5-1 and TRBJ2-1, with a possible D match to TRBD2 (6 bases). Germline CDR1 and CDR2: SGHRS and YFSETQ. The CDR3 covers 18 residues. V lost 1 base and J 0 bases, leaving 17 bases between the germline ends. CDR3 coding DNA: TGCGCCAGCAGCTTGAGCTCGTGGGGGGAAAGCTCCTACAATGAGCAGTTCTTC. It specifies CASSLSSWGESSYNEQFF.

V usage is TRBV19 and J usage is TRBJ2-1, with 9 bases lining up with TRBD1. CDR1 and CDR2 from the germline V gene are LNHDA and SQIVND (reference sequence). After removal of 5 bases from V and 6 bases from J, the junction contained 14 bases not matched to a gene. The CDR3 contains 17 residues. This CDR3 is CASSLLTGTGMANEQFF. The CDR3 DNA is TGTGCCAGTAGTCTTCTAACCGGGACAGGGATGGCCAATGAGCAGTTCTTC.

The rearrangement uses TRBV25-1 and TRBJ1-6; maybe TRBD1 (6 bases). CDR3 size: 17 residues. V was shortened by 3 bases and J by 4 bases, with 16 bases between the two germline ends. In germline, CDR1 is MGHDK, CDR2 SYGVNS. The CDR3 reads CASSDHTGLGYNSPLHF. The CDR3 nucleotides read TGTGCCAGCAGTGACCACACAGGGCTCGGGTATAATTCACCCCTCCACTTT.

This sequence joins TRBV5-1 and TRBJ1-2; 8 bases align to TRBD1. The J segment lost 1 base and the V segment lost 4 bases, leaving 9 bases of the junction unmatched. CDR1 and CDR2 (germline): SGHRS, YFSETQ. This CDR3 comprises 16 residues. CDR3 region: CASSDGQGIFNYGYTF. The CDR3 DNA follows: TGCGCCAGCAGCGATGGACAGGGAATTTTTAACTATGGCTACACCTTC.

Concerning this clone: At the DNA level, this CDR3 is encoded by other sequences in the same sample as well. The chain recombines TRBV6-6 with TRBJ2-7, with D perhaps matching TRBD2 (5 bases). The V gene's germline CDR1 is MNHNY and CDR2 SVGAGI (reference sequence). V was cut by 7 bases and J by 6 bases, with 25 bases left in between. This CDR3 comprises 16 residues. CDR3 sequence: CASTKNPGFEGFEQYF. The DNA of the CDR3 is TGTGCCAGCACTAAAAATCCGGGGTTTGAAGGCTTCGAGCAGTACTTC.

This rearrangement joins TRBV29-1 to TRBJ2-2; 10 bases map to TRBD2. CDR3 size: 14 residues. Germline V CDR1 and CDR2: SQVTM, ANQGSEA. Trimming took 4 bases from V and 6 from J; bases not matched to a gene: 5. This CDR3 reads CSVGSSGGAGELFF. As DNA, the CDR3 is TGCAGCGTTGGATCCAGCGGGGGGGCCGGGGAGCTGTTTTTT.

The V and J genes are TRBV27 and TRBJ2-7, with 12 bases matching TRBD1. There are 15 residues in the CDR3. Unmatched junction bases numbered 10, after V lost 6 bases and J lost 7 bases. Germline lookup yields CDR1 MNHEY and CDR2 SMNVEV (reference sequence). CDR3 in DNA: TGTGCCAGCAGACCCGGGACAGGGGGCCGTCGGGAGCAGTACTTC. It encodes CASRPGTGGRREQYF.

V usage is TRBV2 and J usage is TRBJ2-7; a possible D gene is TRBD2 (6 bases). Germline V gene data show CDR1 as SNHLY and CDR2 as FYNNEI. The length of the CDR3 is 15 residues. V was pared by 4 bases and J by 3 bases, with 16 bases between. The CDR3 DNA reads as TGTGCCAGCAGTGGGAGGGAAGGAGGGTACTACGAGCAGTACTTC. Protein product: CASSGREGGYYEQYF. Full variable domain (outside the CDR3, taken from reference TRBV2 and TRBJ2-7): EPEVTQTPSHQVTQMGQEVILRCVPISNHLYFYWYRQILGQKVEFLVSFYNNEISEKSEIFDDQFSVERPDGSNFTLKIRSTKLEDSAMYFCASSGREGGYYEQYFGPGTRLTVT.

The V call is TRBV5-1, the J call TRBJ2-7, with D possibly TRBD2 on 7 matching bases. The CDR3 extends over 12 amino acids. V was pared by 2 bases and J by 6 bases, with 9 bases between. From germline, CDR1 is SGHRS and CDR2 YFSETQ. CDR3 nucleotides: TGCGCCAGCAGCTTAGGGGGGGCCGAGCAGTACTTC. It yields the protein CASSLGGAEQYF.

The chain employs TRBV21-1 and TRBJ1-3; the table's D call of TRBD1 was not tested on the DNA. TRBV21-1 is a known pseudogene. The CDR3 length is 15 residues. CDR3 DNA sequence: TGTGCCAGCAGCAAAGAGGGGGATCCTGGAAACACCATATATTTT. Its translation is CASSKEGDPGNTIYF.

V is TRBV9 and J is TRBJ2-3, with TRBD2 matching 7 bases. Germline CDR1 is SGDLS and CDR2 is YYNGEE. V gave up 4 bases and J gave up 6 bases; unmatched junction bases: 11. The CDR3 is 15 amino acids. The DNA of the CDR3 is TGTGCCAGCAGCTTAAAGGGGAGGGGACTGGATACGCAGTATTTT. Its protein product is CASSLKGRGLDTQYF.

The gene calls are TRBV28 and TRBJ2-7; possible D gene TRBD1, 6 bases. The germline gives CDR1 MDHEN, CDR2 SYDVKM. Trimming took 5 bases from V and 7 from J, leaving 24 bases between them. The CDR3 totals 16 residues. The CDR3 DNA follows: TGTGCCAGCAGTCCCCGACGAAGCGGACAGCCTTGGGAGCAGTACTTC. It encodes CASSPRRSGQPWEQYF.

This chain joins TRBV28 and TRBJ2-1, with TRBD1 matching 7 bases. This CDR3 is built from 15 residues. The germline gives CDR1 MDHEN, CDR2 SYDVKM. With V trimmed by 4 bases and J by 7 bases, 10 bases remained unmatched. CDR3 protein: CASSSPPGQRNEQFF. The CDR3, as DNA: TGTGCCAGCAGTTCCCCTCCGGGACAGAGGAATGAGCAGTTCTTC.

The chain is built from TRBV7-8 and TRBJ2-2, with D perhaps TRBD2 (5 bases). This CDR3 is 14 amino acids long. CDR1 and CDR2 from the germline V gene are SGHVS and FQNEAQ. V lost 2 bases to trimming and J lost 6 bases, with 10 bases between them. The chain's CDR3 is CASSLIASSGELFF. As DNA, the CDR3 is TGTGCCAGCAGCTTAATCGCTAGCTCCGGGGAGCTGTTTTTT. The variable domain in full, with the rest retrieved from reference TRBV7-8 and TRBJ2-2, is GAGVSQSPRYKVAKRGQDVALRCDPISGHVSLFWYQQALGQGPEFLTYFQNEAQLDKSGLPSDRFFAERPEGSVSTLKIQRTQQEDSAVYLCASSLIASSGELFFGEGSRLTVL.

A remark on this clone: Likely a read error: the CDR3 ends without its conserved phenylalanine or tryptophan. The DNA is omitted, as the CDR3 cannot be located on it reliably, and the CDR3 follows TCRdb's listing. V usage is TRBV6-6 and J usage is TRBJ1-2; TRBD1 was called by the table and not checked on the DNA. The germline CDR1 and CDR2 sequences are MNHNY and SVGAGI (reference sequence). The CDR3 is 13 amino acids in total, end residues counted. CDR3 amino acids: CASRFGDRDILLL.

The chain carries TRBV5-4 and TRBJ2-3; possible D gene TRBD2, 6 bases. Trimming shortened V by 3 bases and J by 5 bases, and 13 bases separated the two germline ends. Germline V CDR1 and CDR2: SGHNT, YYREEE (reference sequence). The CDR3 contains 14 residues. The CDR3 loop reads CASSSPGLRDTQYF. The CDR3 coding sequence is TGTGCCAGCAGCTCACCGGGACTCCGAGATACGCAGTATTTT.

The CDR3 DNA is TGTGCCAGCAGTGTAGGGGGAATTACTGAAGCTTTCTTT. Its translation is CASSVGGITEAFF. The chain couples TRBV28 to TRBJ1-1, with D maybe TRBD1 (6 bases). The V gene's germline CDR1 is MDHEN and CDR2 SYDVKM. The CDR3 has 13 amino acids. V was trimmed by 5 bases and J by 5 bases, leaving 12 bases between them. Filled out from reference TRBV28 and TRBJ1-1, the complete variable domain reads DVKVTQSSRYLVKRTGEKVFLECVQDMDHENMFWYRQDPGLGLRLIYFSYDVKMKEKGDIPEGYSVSREKKERFSLILESASTNQTSMYLCASSVGGITEAFFGQGTRLTVV.

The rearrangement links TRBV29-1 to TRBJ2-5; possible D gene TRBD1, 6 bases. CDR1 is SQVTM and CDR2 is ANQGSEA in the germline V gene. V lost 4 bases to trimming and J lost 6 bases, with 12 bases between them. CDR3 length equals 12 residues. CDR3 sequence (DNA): TGCAGCGTTGTCTGGCAGGGGAAGACCCAGTACTTC. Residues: CSVVWQGKTQYF.

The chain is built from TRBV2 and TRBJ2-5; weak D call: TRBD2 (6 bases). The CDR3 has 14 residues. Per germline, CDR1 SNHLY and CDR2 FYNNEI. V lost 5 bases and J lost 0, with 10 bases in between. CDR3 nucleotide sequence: TGTGCCAGCAGTAAGACTAGAAACCAAGAGACCCAGTACTTC. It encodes CASSKTRNQETQYF.

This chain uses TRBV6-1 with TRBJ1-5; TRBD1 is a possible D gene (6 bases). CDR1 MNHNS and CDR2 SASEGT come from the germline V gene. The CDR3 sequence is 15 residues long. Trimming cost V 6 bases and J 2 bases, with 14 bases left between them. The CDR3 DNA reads TGTGCCAGCAGCCCCTCTGGGGGCCGCAATCAGCCCCAGCATTTT. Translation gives CASSPSGGRNQPQHF.